These 31 T cell receptor beta chains were sequenced from one sample in a study of vaccination effects on CD4 cells after COVID-19. Antigen-specific CD4+ T cell clonotypes were called by their expansion after viral peptide-pool culture in ViraFEST. Cells that had been cultured for 10 days were the source of isolated CD4+ T cells. Two-dose vaccination with either BNT162b2 or mRNA-1273 was given to the participants. Only in-frame clones appear in the TCRdb table, and some are missing; sequencing was by immunoSEQ multiplex PCR. Of tens of thousands of clones in the sample, roughly 80% were seen once. No antigen has been identified for these receptors. Sequenced material: CD4+ T cells from PBMCs cultured with SARS-CoV-2 spike peptides, taken after COVID-19 vaccination. The source is a human donor who received a COVID-19 vaccine. Some clones in this sample may be carry-over from other donors' samples.

In this sample, this clone turned up a few times. The rearrangement joins TRBV5-1 to TRBJ1-6; perhaps TRBD1 as D (6 bases). This CDR3 spans 12 amino acids. Germline loops: CDR1 SGHRS, CDR2 YFSETQ. Trimming removed 4 bases from V and 7 bases from J, with 6 bases in between. The CDR3 region has the DNA TGCGCCAGCAGCACAGGGAATTCACCCCTCCACTTT. This encodes CASSTGNSPLHF. Full variable domain (remainder filled in from reference TRBV5-1 and TRBJ1-6): KAGVTQTPRYLIKTRGQQVTLSCSPISGHRSVSWYQQTPGQGLQFLFEYFSETQRNKGNFPGRFSGRQFSNSRSEMNVSTLELGDSALYLCASSTGNSPLHFGNGTRLTVT.

The chain uses TRBV14 and TRBJ2-3; the match to TRBD2 covers 11 bases. Germline loops: CDR1 SGHDN, CDR2 FVKESK. This CDR3 has 15 amino acids. V was clipped by 4 bases and J by 2 bases; unmatched bases: 2. The DNA of the CDR3 is TGTGCCAGCAGCCGACTAGCGGGGTACACAGATACGCAGTATTTT. Its protein product is CASSRLAGYTDTQYF.

The rearrangement joins TRBV24-1 to TRBJ2-1, with TRBD1 identical over 10 bases. This CDR3 comprises 15 residues. V lost 2 bases, J lost 11 bases, and 8 bases stayed unmatched. CDR1 and CDR2 (germline): KGHDR, SFDVKD. Written as DNA, the CDR3 is TGTGCCACCAGTGATTCAGCGGGGACAGGGGATAAGCAGTTCTTC. It translates to CATSDSAGTGDKQFF.

This clone was seen a single time. J is TRBJ1-1 and V is TRBV12-2; the table's D call TRBD1 went unverified against the DNA. TRBV12-2 is annotated as a pseudogene. The CDR3 has 13 amino acids. CDR3 sequence: CASRFRDSTEAFF. CDR3 nucleotide sequence: TGTGCAAGTCGCTTCCGGGACAGCACTGAAGCTTTCTTT.

The chain has TRBV5-1 and TRBJ2-4, with 9 bases that match TRBD1. Unmatched junction bases numbered 8, after V lost 2 bases and J lost 8 bases. The germline V gene has CDR1 SGHRS and CDR2 YFSETQ. This CDR3 region has 15 residues. The CDR3 loop is CASSFLGDRVDIQYF. CDR3 nucleotide sequence: TGCGCCAGCAGCTTCCTTGGGGACAGGGTTGACATTCAGTACTTC.

The rearrangement joins TRBV6-4 to TRBJ2-5; D remains ambiguous. Trimming took off 4 bases at V and 5 bases at J, with 11 bases between the two ends. The CDR3 runs to 13 residues. Germline CDR1 is MRHNA and CDR2 is SNTAGT. In nucleotides, the CDR3 is TGTGCCAGCAGTGTTGACTCGAGGGAGACCCAGTACTTC. Translating gives CASSVDSRETQYF.

The chain joins TRBV5-4 to TRBJ2-5; D possibly corresponds to TRBD2 (6 bases). This CDR3 contains 15 residues. Trimming took 4 bases from V and 1 from J, leaving 14 bases between them. From germline, CDR1 is SGHNT and CDR2 YYREEE (reference sequence). CDR3 DNA: TGTGCCAGCAGCACGTCCCCGGGACTCCAAGAGACCCAGTACTTC. Its protein is CASSTSPGLQETQYF.

This clone appeared a single time. The chain employs TRBV4-2 and TRBJ2-1; D gene uncertain. The CDR3 length is 15 residues. V was pared by 0 bases and J by 5 bases, with 11 bases between. Germline loops: CDR1 LGHNA, CDR2 YNFKEQ. The CDR3, as DNA: TGTGCCAGCAGCCAAGATTACGGCCAGCACAATGAGCAGTTCTTC. Translated, it gives CASSQDYGQHNEQFF.

In nucleotides, the CDR3 is TGCGCCAGCAGCCCTGGGCCCAGGGGACCAGGTTTGAATGAGCAGTTCTTC. It translates to CASSPGPRGPGLNEQFF. The chain is built from TRBV4-1 and TRBJ2-1, with a weak D call TRBD1 (6 bases). Deletions cut 4 bases from V and 7 bases from J, with 23 bases between. This CDR3 is built from 17 residues. Germline CDR1 and CDR2: MGHRA and YSYEKL.

A single count supports this clone. The chain is built from TRBV12-3 or TRBV12-4 and TRBJ1-5; D gene uncertain. V lost 2 bases and J lost 8, with 10 bases in between. This CDR3 is built from 13 residues. CDR3 bases: TGTGCCAGCAGTTTACAGGTCTTCGAGCCCCAGCATTTT. Amino acids: CASSLQVFEPQHF.

The rearrangement joins TRBV5-1 to TRBJ2-3, with D tentatively TRBD1 (5 bases). Germline CDR1 reads SGHRS; CDR2 reads YFSETQ. There are 15 residues in the CDR3. V dropped 2 bases and J dropped 5 bases, with 15 bases sitting between them. The CDR3 sequence: CASSFQDPQGDTQYF. DNA of the CDR3: TGCGCCAGCAGCTTCCAGGATCCTCAGGGAGATACGCAGTATTTT.

The chain recombines TRBV24-1 with TRBJ2-1; D is possibly TRBD1 or TRBD2 (7 bases each). This CDR3 spans 14 amino acids. Trimming shortened V by 7 bases and J by 1 base, and 10 bases separated the two germline ends. CDR1 is KGHDR and CDR2 is SFDVKD in the germline V gene. CDR3 DNA: TGTGCCACCAGCCAGGGGGGGTCCTACAATGAGCAGTTCTTC. Residues: CATSQGGSYNEQFF.

The chain carries TRBV6-5 and TRBJ1-2, with 8 bases matching TRBD1. The ends lost 6 bases at V and 5 bases at J; junction bases unmatched: 5. Looked up from germline, CDR1 is MNHEY and CDR2 is SVGAGI. The CDR3 has 13 amino acids. CDR3 nucleotide sequence: TGTGCCAGCAGGGACAGGGATTGGTATGGCTACACCTTC. Residues: CASRDRDWYGYTF.

The chain employs TRBV6-2 or TRBV6-3 and TRBJ2-6, with D possibly being TRBD1 (6 bases). This CDR3 region has 17 residues. The germline CDR1 and CDR2 sequences are MNHEY and SVGEGT. Trimming took 0 bases from V and 3 from J, leaving 12 bases between them. The CDR3 DNA reads TGTGCCAGCAGTTACTCTAAACAGGGATTTGGGGCCAACGTCCTGACTTTC. It specifies CASSYSKQGFGANVLTF.

This chain links TRBV7-9 with TRBJ2-2; a weak D match, TRBD1 (5 bases). The V end was cut by 2 bases, the J end by 13 bases, with 8 bases between. This CDR3 spans 11 amino acids. From germline, CDR1 is SEHNR and CDR2 FQNEAQ (reference sequence). CDR3 protein: CASSLHRRLFF. CDR3 bases: TGTGCCAGCAGCTTACACAGGAGGCTGTTTTTT.

The chain recombines TRBV19 with TRBJ2-1, with 7 bases matching TRBD1. This CDR3 is built from 13 residues. CDR1 is LNHDA, CDR2 SQIVND, per germline (reference sequence). The trim removed 4 bases at V and 8 bases at J, leaving 5 bases unmatched. The CDR3, as DNA: TGTGCCAGTAGTACCGGGACAGCGTATGAGCAGTTCTTC. Protein sequence: CASSTGTAYEQFF.

CDR3 residues: CASSPPQRGRGYTF. For the CDR3, the DNA is TGTGCCAGCAGCCCTCCCCAGCGGGGGCGCGGCTACACCTTC. The rearrangement uses TRBV3-1 (or the pseudogene TRBV3-2) and TRBJ1-2, with D maybe TRBD1 (6 bases). CDR1 and CDR2 (germline): LGHDT, YNNKEL (reference sequence). The germline V and J ends were trimmed by 4 bases and 8 bases, with 17 bases remaining between them. The CDR3 totals 14 residues.

The rearrangement joins TRBV7-9 to TRBJ1-1; the D gene is possibly TRBD1 (5 bases). Germline CDR1 reads SEHNR; CDR2 reads FQNEAQ (reference sequence). V was clipped by 2 bases and J by 7 bases, with 5 bases between them. The CDR3 is 11 residues long. The CDR3 spells CASSLQGEAFF. In DNA form, the CDR3 reads TGTGCCAGCAGCTTACAGGGTGAAGCTTTCTTT.

The chain combines TRBV29-1 with TRBJ2-3; 8 positions agree with TRBD1. The trim removed 5 bases at V and 5 bases at J, leaving 6 bases unmatched. This CDR3 comprises 13 residues. Germline-derived CDR1 and CDR2 are SQVTM and ANQGSEA. CDR3 residues: CSVRQGWIDTQYF. For the CDR3, the DNA is TGCAGCGTTCGACAGGGGTGGATAGATACGCAGTATTTT.

The chain couples TRBV10-3 to TRBJ1-1; D unresolved. CDR1 ENHRY and CDR2 SYGVKD come from the germline V gene. With 2 bases removed from V and 3 bases from J, the gap between germline ends came to 4 bases. The CDR3 covers 12 residues. CDR3 amino acids: CAISERDTEAFF. The CDR3 DNA reads as TGTGCCATCAGTGAGAGGGACACTGAAGCTTTCTTT.

This chain uses TRBV3-1 (or the pseudogene TRBV3-2) with TRBJ2-1; no clear D. V lost 3 bases and J 15 bases, leaving 15 bases between the germline ends. Germline lookup yields CDR1 LGHDT and CDR2 YNNKEL (reference sequence). The CDR3 spans 12 residues. CDR3 sequence reads: CASSQVSFRLFF. The DNA of the CDR3 is TGTGCCAGCAGCCAGGTGTCCTTCCGGCTGTTCTTC.

The chain has TRBV6-1 and TRBJ1-2; D might be TRBD1 (5 bases). The CDR3 loop spans 14 amino acids. V lost 2 bases and J lost 2, with 9 bases in between. CDR1 is MNHNS and CDR2 is SASEGT in the germline V gene. This CDR3 reads CASSEQGTNYGYTF. The CDR3 coding sequence is TGTGCCAGCAGTGAACAGGGAACAAACTATGGCTACACCTTC.

The V and J genes are TRBV5-5 and TRBJ2-5; no clear D. CDR1 is SGHKS and CDR2 is YYEKEE in the germline V gene (reference sequence). CDR3 length: 13 residues. Trimming pared 6 bases from V and 5 bases from J, leaving 14 bases between. The CDR3 region has the DNA TGTGCCAGCATCTTCGGGTCTGTGGAGACCCAGTACTTC. Translating gives CASIFGSVETQYF.

The chain employs TRBV12-1 and TRBJ1-5; the table's D call of TRBD1 was not tested on the DNA. TRBV12-1 represents a pseudogene. CDR3 length: 17 amino acids. The CDR3 DNA is TGTGCCAGCAGCTTAGGCCCGGATGGGGCAGAAGATCAGCCCCAGCATTTT. Translating it yields CASSLGPDGAEDQPQHF.

This chain connects TRBV9 to TRBJ2-1; 8 nucleotides match TRBD2. Germline CDR1 reads SGDLS; CDR2 reads YYNGEE. The CDR3 totals 14 residues. The V gene end was trimmed by 3 bases and the J gene end by 4 bases; junction bases not matched to a gene: 3. The CDR3 nucleotides are TGTGCCAGCAGCGGGGGACTAGGGTACAATGAGCAGTTCTTC. The encoded protein is CASSGGLGYNEQFF.

The rearrangement joins TRBV6-4 to TRBJ2-1; TRBD2 might be the D (6 bases). V lost 5 bases and J 6 bases, leaving 11 bases between the germline ends. Germline CDR1 is MRHNA and CDR2 is SNTAGT. The CDR3 spans 13 residues. CDR3 protein: CASSRSSGNEQFF. The CDR3 DNA follows: TGTGCCAGCAGTAGAAGTAGCGGCAATGAGCAGTTCTTC.

The J gene is TRBJ1-5, the V gene TRBV6-5, with D tentatively TRBD1 (6 bases). Germline CDR1 MNHEY, CDR2 SVGAGI. The CDR3 has 12 amino acids. Trimming shortened V by 8 bases and J by 4 bases, and 9 bases separated the two germline ends. Written as DNA, the CDR3 is TGTGCCAGCGACAGGATTAATCAGCCCCAGCATTTT. This sequence encodes CASDRINQPQHF.

J is TRBJ2-5 and V is TRBV7-2, with D unresolved. In germline, CDR1 is SGHTA, CDR2 FQGNSA. The CDR3 sequence is 14 residues long. Trimming took 2 bases from V and 5 from J, leaving 12 bases between them. CDR3 residues: CASSLKGSLETQYF. CDR3 nucleotides: TGTGCCAGCAGCTTAAAAGGGTCTCTGGAGACCCAGTACTTC.

The rearrangement joins TRBV2 to TRBJ2-5; 9 bases fit TRBD1. V shed 1 base and J 5 bases; nucleotides not matched to a gene: 5. The CDR3 has 15 amino acids. Per germline, CDR1 SNHLY and CDR2 FYNNEI. CDR3 sequence (DNA): TGTGCCAGCAGTGAAGGGGGGACAGGGTGGGAGACCCAGTACTTC. This gives the protein CASSEGGTGWETQYF.

The rearrangement links TRBV7-2 to TRBJ2-4, with a tentative D call TRBD1 (6 bases). V dropped 5 bases and J dropped 5 bases, with 10 bases sitting between them. The CDR3 extends over 13 amino acids. Germline lookup yields CDR1 SGHTA and CDR2 FQGNSA. The CDR3 loop reads CASSIPGENIQYF. The CDR3 DNA reads TGTGCCAGCAGCATCCCAGGGGAAAACATTCAGTACTTC.

V and J are TRBV29-1 and TRBJ1-2; no reliable D call. CDR1 and CDR2 from the germline V gene are SQVTM and ANQGSEA. The CDR3 length is 12 residues. V shed 3 bases and J shed 6 bases, with 11 bases lying between them. CDR3 residues: CSVERRVNGYTF. The CDR3 nucleotides are TGCAGCGTTGAGCGGCGGGTAAATGGCTACACCTTC.